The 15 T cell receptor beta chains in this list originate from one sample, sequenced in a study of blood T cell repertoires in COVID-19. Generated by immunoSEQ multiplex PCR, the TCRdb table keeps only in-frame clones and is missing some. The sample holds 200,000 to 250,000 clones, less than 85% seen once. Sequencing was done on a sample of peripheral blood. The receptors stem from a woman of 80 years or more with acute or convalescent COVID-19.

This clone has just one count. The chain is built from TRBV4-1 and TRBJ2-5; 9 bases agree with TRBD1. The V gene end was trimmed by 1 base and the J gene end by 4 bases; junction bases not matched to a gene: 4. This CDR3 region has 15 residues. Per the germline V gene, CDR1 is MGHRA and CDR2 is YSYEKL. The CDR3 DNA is TGCGCCAGCAGCCAAGGGGACAGGGACGGAGAGACCCAGTACTTC. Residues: CASSQGDRDGETQYF.

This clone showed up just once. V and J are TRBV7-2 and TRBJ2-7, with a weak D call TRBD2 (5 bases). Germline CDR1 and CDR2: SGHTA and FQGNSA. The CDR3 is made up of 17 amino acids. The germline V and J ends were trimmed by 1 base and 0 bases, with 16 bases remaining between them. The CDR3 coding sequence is TGTGCCAGCAGCTTAGTGGGTGTCGGACTCAACTCCTACGAGCAGTACTTC. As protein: CASSLVGVGLNSYEQYF.

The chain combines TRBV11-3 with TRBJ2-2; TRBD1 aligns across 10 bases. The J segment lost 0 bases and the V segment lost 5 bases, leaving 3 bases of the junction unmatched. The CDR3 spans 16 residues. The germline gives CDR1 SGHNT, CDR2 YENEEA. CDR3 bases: TGTGCCAGCAGCCCGACAGGGGGCGCGAACACCGGGGAGCTGTTTTTT. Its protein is CASSPTGGANTGELFF.

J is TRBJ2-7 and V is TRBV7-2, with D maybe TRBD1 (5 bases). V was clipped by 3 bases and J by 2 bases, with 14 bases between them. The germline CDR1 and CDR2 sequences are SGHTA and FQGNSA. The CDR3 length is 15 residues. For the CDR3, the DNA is TGTGCCAGCAGCTTGGATGGGCAGGGCACCTACGAGCAGTACTTC. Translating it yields CASSLDGQGTYEQYF.

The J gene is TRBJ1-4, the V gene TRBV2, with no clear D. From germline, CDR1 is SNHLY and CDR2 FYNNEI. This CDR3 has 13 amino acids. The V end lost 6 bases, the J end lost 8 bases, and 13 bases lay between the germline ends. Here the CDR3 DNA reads TGTGCCAGCAGAAGCGACGGCCGGGAAAAACTGTTTTTT. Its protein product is CASRSDGREKLFF.

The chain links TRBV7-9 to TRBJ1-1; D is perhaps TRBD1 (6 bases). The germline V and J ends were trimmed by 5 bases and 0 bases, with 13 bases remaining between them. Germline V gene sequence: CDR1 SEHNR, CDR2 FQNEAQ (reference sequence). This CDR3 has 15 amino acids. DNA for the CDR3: TGTGCCAGCAGCGGAACCGGGACATTGAACACTGAAGCTTTCTTT. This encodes CASSGTGTLNTEAFF.

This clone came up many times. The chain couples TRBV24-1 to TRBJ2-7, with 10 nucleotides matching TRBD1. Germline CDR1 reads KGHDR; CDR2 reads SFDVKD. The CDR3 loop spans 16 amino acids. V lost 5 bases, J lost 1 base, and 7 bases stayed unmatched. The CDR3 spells CATSGQDRGGSYEQYF. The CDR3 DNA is TGTGCCACCAGTGGTCAGGACAGGGGGGGATCCTACGAGCAGTACTTC.

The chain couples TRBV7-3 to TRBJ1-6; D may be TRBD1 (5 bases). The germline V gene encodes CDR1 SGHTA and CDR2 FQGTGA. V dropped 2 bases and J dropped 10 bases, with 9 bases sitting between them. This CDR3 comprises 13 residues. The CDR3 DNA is TGTGCCAGCAGCTTAGGGGGAGGCTCACCCCTCCACTTT. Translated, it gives CASSLGGGSPLHF.

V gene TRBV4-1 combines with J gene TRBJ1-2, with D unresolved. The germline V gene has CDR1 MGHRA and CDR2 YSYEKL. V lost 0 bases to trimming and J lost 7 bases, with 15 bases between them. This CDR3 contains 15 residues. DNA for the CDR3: TGCGCCAGCAGCCAAGATGTCGTTCTCGATAGTGGCTACACCTTC. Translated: CASSQDVVLDSGYTF.

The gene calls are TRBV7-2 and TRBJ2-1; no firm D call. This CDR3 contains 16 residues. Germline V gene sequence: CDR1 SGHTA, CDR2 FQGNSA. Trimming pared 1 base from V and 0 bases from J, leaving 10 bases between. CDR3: CASSLVGGSSYNEQFF. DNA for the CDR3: TGTGCCAGCAGCTTAGTCGGCGGTAGCTCCTACAATGAGCAGTTCTTC.

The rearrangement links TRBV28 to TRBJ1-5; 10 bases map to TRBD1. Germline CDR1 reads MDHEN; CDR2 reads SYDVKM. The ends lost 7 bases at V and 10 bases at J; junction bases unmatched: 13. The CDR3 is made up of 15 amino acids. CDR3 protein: CASMWGGTGAIPQHF. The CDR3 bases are TGTGCCAGCATGTGGGGGGGGACAGGGGCGATACCCCAGCATTTT.

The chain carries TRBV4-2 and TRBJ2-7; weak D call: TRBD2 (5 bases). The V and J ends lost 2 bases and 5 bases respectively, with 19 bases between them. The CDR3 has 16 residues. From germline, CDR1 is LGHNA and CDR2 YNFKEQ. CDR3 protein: CASSQSANYLAHEQYF. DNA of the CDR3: TGTGCCAGCAGCCAATCAGCCAACTACCTAGCCCACGAGCAGTACTTC.

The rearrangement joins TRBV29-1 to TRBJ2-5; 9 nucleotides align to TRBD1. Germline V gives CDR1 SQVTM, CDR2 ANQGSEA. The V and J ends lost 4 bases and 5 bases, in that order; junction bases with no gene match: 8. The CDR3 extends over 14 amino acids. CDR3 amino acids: CSVGNRGRGETQYF. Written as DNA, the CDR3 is TGCAGCGTTGGAAACAGGGGGCGCGGGGAGACCCAGTACTTC.

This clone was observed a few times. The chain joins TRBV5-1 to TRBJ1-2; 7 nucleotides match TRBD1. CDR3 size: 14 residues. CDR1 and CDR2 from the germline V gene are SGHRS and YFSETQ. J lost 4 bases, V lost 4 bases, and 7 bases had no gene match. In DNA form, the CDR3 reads TGCGCCAGCAGCGCCACCGGGACAGCCTATGGCTACACCTTC. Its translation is CASSATGTAYGYTF.

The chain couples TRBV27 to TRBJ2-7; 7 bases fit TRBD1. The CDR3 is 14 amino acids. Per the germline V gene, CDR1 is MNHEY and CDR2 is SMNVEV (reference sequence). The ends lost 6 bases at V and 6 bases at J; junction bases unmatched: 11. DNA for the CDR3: TGTGCCAGCAGCCCCTCGGGCCCAGGGGGCGAGCAGTACTTC. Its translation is CASSPSGPGGEQYF.